These 21 T cell receptor beta chains originate from one sample sequenced in a study of PD-L1 blockade in urothelial cancer. The data were produced by immunoSEQ multiplex PCR, yet TCRdb's version contains in-frame clones alone and is incomplete. The sample records 90,000 to 120,000 clones, roughly nine tenths being singletons. Sequencing used PBMCs, obtained around atezolizumab (anti-PD-L1) treatment. These receptors originate from a woman aged 80 or over with urothelial cancer.

V usage is TRBV18 and J usage is TRBJ2-1; no definite D call. CDR3 length: 12 amino acids. The germline V and J ends were trimmed by 2 bases and 14 bases, with 13 bases remaining between them. Germline CDR1 and CDR2: KGHSH and LQKENI. CDR3 sequence reads: CASSPGREAEFF. CDR3 coding DNA: TGTGCCAGCTCACCAGGCAGAGAGGCTGAGTTCTTC.

The rearrangement uses TRBV10-3 and TRBJ1-4; 7 bases match TRBD1. Germline lookup yields CDR1 ENHRY and CDR2 SYGVKD. The CDR3 sequence is 14 residues long. V shed 6 bases and J 7 bases; nucleotides not matched to a gene: 8. The CDR3 loop is CAISYRGDGEKLFF. As DNA, the CDR3 is TGTGCCATCAGCTACAGGGGCGACGGTGAAAAACTGTTTTTT.

The chain employs TRBV18 and TRBJ2-1, with 8 positions matching TRBD2. Germline V CDR1 and CDR2: KGHSH, LQKENI. The CDR3 has 15 amino acids. With 4 bases clipped from V and 4 bases from J, the junction kept 6 bases outside the gene matches. In nucleotides, the CDR3 is TGTGCCAGCTCACAAACTAGCGGAAGTTACAATGAGCAGTTCTTC. Translated, it gives CASSQTSGSYNEQFF.

The V and J genes are TRBV5-4 and TRBJ2-7; TRBD2 matches 9 bases. In germline, CDR1 is SGHNT, CDR2 YYREEE (reference sequence). The CDR3 totals 17 residues. Losses at the gene ends were 3 bases for V and 4 bases for J; bases not matched to a gene: 14. The CDR3 sequence: CASSSGGLAGTKYEQYF. CDR3 DNA: TGTGCCAGCAGCTCTGGCGGGCTAGCGGGAACCAAATACGAGCAGTACTTC.

The chain joins TRBV2 to TRBJ1-1; weak D call: TRBD1 (5 bases). The CDR3 sequence is 13 residues long. V gave up 6 bases and J gave up 1 base, with 9 bases separating them. CDR1 SNHLY and CDR2 FYNNEI come from the germline V gene. CDR3: CASRDDRNTEAFF. The CDR3 DNA follows: TGTGCCAGCAGGGACGACAGGAACACTGAAGCTTTCTTT.

The J gene is TRBJ2-2, the V gene TRBV5-1, with 9 bases aligning to TRBD2. Germline V gene sequence: CDR1 SGHRS, CDR2 YFSETQ. Trimming cost V 4 bases and J 6 bases; bases outside gene matches: 10. The CDR3 contains 16 residues. The CDR3 region has the DNA TGCGCCAGCAGCCTCGTTAGCGGGAGAAGAGCCGGGGAGCTGTTTTTT. It encodes CASSLVSGRRAGELFF.

The CDR3 loop reads CASSPQGGSPGGGNTIYF. The CDR3, as DNA: TGTGCCAGCAGCCCTCAAGGAGGGAGTCCAGGGGGAGGAAACACCATATATTTT. The genes are TRBV9 and TRBJ1-3; 7 positions agree with TRBD1. V trimming: 4 bases; J trimming: 4 bases; junction bases outside the gene matches: 17. The CDR3 extends over 18 amino acids. CDR1 and CDR2 from the germline V gene are SGDLS and YYNGEE.

The chain employs TRBV28 and TRBJ2-2; weak D call: TRBD1 (6 bases). Per germline, CDR1 MDHEN and CDR2 SYDVKM. This CDR3 is built from 16 residues. V was cut by 4 bases and J by 8 bases, with 20 bases left in between. The CDR3 spells CASSYPAGRGLGELFF. In DNA form, the CDR3 reads TGTGCCAGCAGTTACCCCGCGGGCAGGGGCTTGGGGGAGCTGTTTTTT.

The chain has TRBV4-1 and TRBJ1-5, with a weak D call TRBD1 (6 bases). V lost 3 bases, J lost 7 bases, and 16 bases lay in between. Per germline, CDR1 MGHRA and CDR2 YSYEKL. The CDR3 spans 15 residues. CDR3 residues: CASSHPTRGAQPQHF. CDR3 nucleotide sequence: TGCGCCAGCAGCCACCCGACACGGGGGGCACAGCCCCAGCATTTT.

The CDR3 nucleotides are TGTGCCAGCAGTGACTCGGGGGGAGCCTATGGCTACACCTTC. This gives the protein CASSDSGGAYGYTF. V and J are TRBV6-4 and TRBJ1-2, with a tentative D call TRBD1 (5 bases). This CDR3 spans 14 amino acids. The V gene's germline CDR1 is MRHNA and CDR2 SNTAGT. V shed 0 bases and J shed 4 bases, with 9 bases lying between them.

This CDR3 reads CASSPPRPKRGNIQYF. The CDR3 DNA sequence: TGTGCCAGCTCACCACCTCGACCCAAACGGGGAAACATTCAGTACTTC. This chain connects TRBV18 to TRBJ2-4; D might be TRBD2 (5 bases). The germline gives CDR1 KGHSH, CDR2 LQKENI. The germline V and J ends were trimmed by 0 bases and 6 bases, with 15 bases remaining between them. CDR3 size: 16 residues.

J is TRBJ1-2 and V is TRBV7-2; a weak D match, TRBD1 (5 bases). This CDR3 spans 16 amino acids. Germline V gene lookup returns CDR1 SGHTA and CDR2 FQGNSA. Trimming cost V 0 bases and J 3 bases, with 14 bases left between them. Here the CDR3 DNA reads TGTGCCAGCAGCTTAGCGTTTAACAGGCCGGACTATGGCTACACCTTC. This codes for CASSLAFNRPDYGYTF. The full variable domain, completed using reference TRBV7-2 and TRBJ1-2, is GAGVSQSPSNKVTEKGKDVELRCDPISGHTALYWYRQSLGQGLEFLIYFQGNSAPDKSGLPSDRFSAERTGGSVSTLTIQRTQQEDSAVYLCASSLAFNRPDYGYTFGSGTRLTVV.

J is TRBJ2-1 and V is TRBV28; the D gene is possibly TRBD1 (6 bases). CDR3 length: 16 amino acids. V lost 5 bases, J lost 2 bases, and 16 bases lay in between. Per germline, CDR1 MDHEN and CDR2 SYDVKM. The chain's CDR3 is CASSGPRGPTYNEQFF. The CDR3, as DNA: TGTGCCAGCAGTGGTCCCAGGGGACCTACCTACAATGAGCAGTTCTTC.

This clone was seen once. V usage is TRBV28 and J usage is TRBJ1-3; D remains ambiguous. Germline CDR1 reads MDHEN; CDR2 reads SYDVKM. CDR3 length: 14 amino acids. V shed 8 bases and J shed 4 bases, with 15 bases lying between them. The CDR3 loop is CASREGPRGNTIYF. Here the CDR3 DNA reads TGTGCCAGCCGGGAAGGCCCTAGGGGAAACACCATATATTTT.

V usage is TRBV9 and J usage is TRBJ2-5; 8 nucleotides line up with TRBD2. The germline gives CDR1 SGDLS, CDR2 YYNGEE. Trimming took 1 base from V and 2 from J; bases not matched to a gene: 13. This CDR3 has 18 residues. CDR3 coding DNA: TGTGCCAGCAGCGTAAGGGGTTTAGCGGGGCCGAGTCAAGAGACCCAGTACTTC. Its protein is CASSVRGLAGPSQETQYF. Based on the CDR3 plus reference TRBV9 and TRBJ2-5, the full variable domain is DSGVTQTPKHLITATGQRVTLRCSPRSGDLSVYWYQQSLDQGLQFLIQYYNGEERAKGNILERFSAQQFPDLHSELNLSSLELGDSALYFCASSVRGLAGPSQETQYFGPGTRLLVL.

This chain links TRBV28 with TRBJ2-7; D unclear. The CDR3 runs 14 residues. Germline CDR1 and CDR2: MDHEN and SYDVKM. The V end was cut by 7 bases, the J end by 3 bases, with 16 bases between. CDR3: CASTNLNAGYEQYF. The DNA for the CDR3 is TGTGCCAGCACCAACCTCAATGCAGGCTACGAGCAGTACTTC.

V gene TRBV19 combines with J gene TRBJ2-7; 7 bases match TRBD2. The CDR3 totals 15 residues. The trim removed 7 bases at V and 2 bases at J, leaving 11 bases unmatched. Per germline, CDR1 LNHDA and CDR2 SQIVND (reference sequence). The CDR3 DNA reads as TGTGCCAGTACCGCAACGGGGGAGGGAACCTACGAGCAGTACTTC. The encoded protein is CASTATGEGTYEQYF.

The chain is built from TRBV19 and TRBJ2-7; maybe TRBD1 (6 bases). V shed 5 bases and J shed 3 bases, with 11 bases lying between them. Per germline, CDR1 LNHDA and CDR2 SQIVND (reference sequence). The CDR3 contains 13 residues. The CDR3 spells CASSSGQNYEQYF. Here the CDR3 DNA reads TGTGCCAGTAGTTCTGGACAGAACTACGAGCAGTACTTC.

The chain uses TRBV5-1 and TRBJ1-1; tentative D call: TRBD1 (5 bases). The V end was cut by 4 bases, the J end by 8 bases, with 12 bases between. CDR1 and CDR2 (germline): SGHRS, YFSETQ. CDR3 size: 12 residues. The CDR3 loop is CASSIGQKEAFF. CDR3 sequence (DNA): TGCGCCAGCAGCATCGGACAAAAGGAAGCTTTCTTT. Supplemented by reference TRBV5-1 and TRBJ1-1, the full variable domain reads KAGVTQTPRYLIKTRGQQVTLSCSPISGHRSVSWYQQTPGQGLQFLFEYFSETQRNKGNFPGRFSGRQFSNSRSEMNVSTLELGDSALYLCASSIGQKEAFFGQGTRLTVV.

V usage is TRBV18 and J usage is TRBJ2-3, with D perhaps matching TRBD1 (5 bases). The CDR3 is 15 residues long. Germline lookup yields CDR1 KGHSH and CDR2 LQKENI. V gave up 0 bases and J gave up 7 bases, with 14 bases separating them. CDR3 loop: CASSPPGRDRNTQYF. As DNA, the CDR3 is TGTGCCAGCTCACCACCGGGCAGGGATAGAAATACGCAGTATTTT. Filled out from reference TRBV18 and TRBJ2-3, the complete variable domain reads NAGVMQNPRHLVRRRGQEARLRCSPMKGHSHVYWYRQLPEEGLKFMVYLQKENIIDESGMPKERFSAEFPKEGPSILRIQQVVRGDSAAYFCASSPPGRDRNTQYFGPGTRLTVL.

The chain employs TRBV7-2 and TRBJ1-2; D is unresolved. V was shortened by 2 bases and J by 8 bases, with 18 bases between the two germline ends. The CDR3 contains 15 residues. Germline CDR1 SGHTA, CDR2 FQGNSA. For the CDR3, the DNA is TGTGCCAGCAGCTTAAGCCTGCGGACCGAGGGCGGCTACACCTTC. It specifies CASSLSLRTEGGYTF. Based on the CDR3 plus reference TRBV7-2 and TRBJ1-2, the full variable domain is GAGVSQSPSNKVTEKGKDVELRCDPISGHTALYWYRQSLGQGLEFLIYFQGNSAPDKSGLPSDRFSAERTGGSVSTLTIQRTQQEDSAVYLCASSLSLRTEGGYTFGSGTRLTVV.